The 9 T cell receptor beta chains in this list originate from one sample, sequenced in a study of cytotoxic CD8 clonotypes in ibrutinib-treated CLL. Assay: immunoSEQ multiplex PCR; the TCRdb copy retains only in-frame clones and omits some. The sample consists of over 25,000 clones, about 80% of them appearing once. The specimen was PBMCs, collected after 36 months of ibrutinib treatment. These TCRs come from a human donor with chronic lymphocytic leukemia.

V usage is TRBV27 and J usage is TRBJ1-1; the D gene is possibly TRBD1 (6 bases). This CDR3 region has 17 residues. The V end lost 3 bases, the J end lost 2 bases, and 19 bases lay between the germline ends. Germline CDR1 and CDR2: MNHEY and SMNVEV (reference sequence). The CDR3 region is CASSFSTTGRVNTEAFF. In DNA, the CDR3 is TGTGCCAGCAGTTTTTCCACGACAGGAAGGGTCAACACTGAAGCTTTCTTT.

The rearrangement links TRBV4-1 to TRBJ1-5; D gene ambiguous. Germline values: CDR1 MGHRA, CDR2 YSYEKL. This CDR3 has 16 residues. V was cut by 1 base and J by 4 bases, with 14 bases left in between. CDR3 nucleotide sequence: TGCGCCAGCAGCCAAGGGTTGGGAGTCACTAATCAGCCCCAGCATTTT. Its protein product is CASSQGLGVTNQPQHF.

The rearrangement uses TRBV2 and TRBJ2-7; 8 bases align to TRBD1. Germline V CDR1 and CDR2: SNHLY, FYNNEI. CDR3 length: 15 amino acids. The V gene end was trimmed by 7 bases and the J gene end by 7 bases; junction bases not matched to a gene: 15. The CDR3 nucleotides are TGTGCCAGCATAAGGTCCGGGACAGGTTCTTCTGAGCAGTACTTC. It specifies CASIRSGTGSSEQYF.

The chain recombines TRBV7-3 with TRBJ2-1; 10 bases align to TRBD2. The CDR3 has 16 residues. Unmatched junction bases numbered 12, after V lost 5 bases and J lost 8 bases. CDR1 and CDR2 from the germline V gene are SGHTA and FQGTGA. CDR3 bases: TGTGCCAGCAGCCCCGCGGTACTAGCGGGGAGGGATGAGCAGTTCTTC. It yields the protein CASSPAVLAGRDEQFF. The variable domain in full, with the rest retrieved from reference TRBV7-3 and TRBJ2-1, is GAGVSQTPSNKVTEKGKYVELRCDPISGHTALYWYRQSLGQGPEFLIYFQGTGAADDSGLPNDRFFAVRPEGSVSTLKIQRTERGDSAVYLCASSPAVLAGRDEQFFGPGTRLTVL.

This chain joins TRBV7-6 and TRBJ1-6; TRBD1 is a possible D gene (5 bases). V lost 3 bases, J lost 9 bases, and 12 bases lay in between. The CDR3 has 14 amino acids. Germline CDR1 is SGHVS and CDR2 is FNYEAQ. The CDR3 loop reads CASSLRQGSSPLHF. The CDR3 region has the DNA TGTGCCAGCAGCTTGCGGCAGGGTAGTTCACCCCTCCACTTT.

The CDR3 DNA follows: TGCGCCAGCAGCCAGACAGGGGGCGAGGACTATGGCTACACCTTC. The encoded protein is CASSQTGGEDYGYTF. V is TRBV5-1 and J is TRBJ1-2, with 10 bases fitting TRBD1. There are 15 residues in the CDR3. The V and J ends lost 4 bases and 3 bases, in that order; junction bases with no gene match: 6. Germline assignment: CDR1 SGHRS and CDR2 YFSETQ.

The chain joins TRBV5-1 to TRBJ2-1, with a tentative D call TRBD1 (7 bases). V gave up 4 bases and J gave up 0 bases, with 17 bases separating them. The CDR3 runs 17 residues. The germline V gene encodes CDR1 SGHRS and CDR2 YFSETQ. The CDR3 loop is CASSPGDRAGSYNEQFF. DNA for the CDR3: TGCGCCAGCAGCCCGGGAGACAGGGCGGGCTCCTACAATGAGCAGTTCTTC.

The sample holds one count of this clone. The V and J genes are TRBV9 and TRBJ1-2; 7 positions agree with TRBD1. The CDR3 is made up of 13 amino acids. Germline V gene data show CDR1 as SGDLS and CDR2 as YYNGEE. Trimming at V came to 6 bases and at J to 3 bases, leaving 5 bases not matched to a gene. Here the CDR3 reads CASTLGQDYGYTF. CDR3 sequence (DNA): TGTGCCAGCACCCTTGGACAGGACTATGGCTACACCTTC.

The chain carries TRBV6-1 and TRBJ2-7; D gene unclear. CDR1 is MNHNS, CDR2 SASEGT, per germline. Trimming left V 5 bases short and J 2 bases short, with 10 bases between. This CDR3 region has 13 residues. This chain's CDR3 is CASSRAGPYEQYF. CDR3 in DNA: TGTGCCAGCAGTAGGGCAGGACCCTACGAGCAGTACTTC.